The 19 T cell receptor beta chains presented below share a single source sample, sequenced in a study of blood T cell repertoires in COVID-19. The repertoire was sequenced with immunoSEQ multiplex PCR; TCRdb's copy has only in-frame clones and lacks some. Seen here are around 270,000 clones, roughly 88% observed once, and the top ten hold about 4.1%. The specimen sequenced was PBMCs or T cells enriched from blood (not recorded which). These receptors were taken from a woman under 40 who had recovered from COVID-19.

V is TRBV28 and J is TRBJ1-3, with 7 positions matching TRBD1. Losses at the gene ends were 4 bases for V and 0 bases for J; bases not matched to a gene: 3. CDR3 length equals 15 residues. Germline CDR1 MDHEN, CDR2 SYDVKM. The CDR3 nucleotides are TGTGCCAGCAGTTGGGGACAGTCCTCTGGAAACACCATATATTTT. Amino acid sequence: CASSWGQSSGNTIYF. Full variable domain (rest looked up from reference TRBV28 and TRBJ1-3): DVKVTQSSRYLVKRTGEKVFLECVQDMDHENMFWYRQDPGLGLRLIYFSYDVKMKEKGDIPEGYSVSREKKERFSLILESASTNQTSMYLCASSWGQSSGNTIYFGEGSWLTVV.

This chain joins TRBV12-5 and TRBJ2-1, with D perhaps TRBD2 (6 bases). The CDR3 totals 14 residues. V shed 1 base and J shed 6 bases, with 10 bases lying between them. CDR1 and CDR2 (germline): LGHNT, FRNRAP. The CDR3: CASGLGDGGNEQFF. Written as DNA, the CDR3 is TGTGCTAGTGGTTTGGGGGACGGGGGCAATGAGCAGTTCTTC.

The V and J genes are TRBV19 and TRBJ1-4, with 7 bases lining up with TRBD1. From germline, CDR1 is LNHDA and CDR2 SQIVND (reference sequence). Trimming took 7 bases from V and 8 from J; bases not matched to a gene: 10. The CDR3 extends over 14 amino acids. The CDR3 sequence: CASTRQGWREKLFF. The CDR3 coding sequence is TGTGCCAGTACCCGACAGGGATGGCGGGAAAAACTGTTTTTT.

V gene TRBV29-1 combines with J gene TRBJ1-1; 10 bases are a match to TRBD1. Germline values: CDR1 SQVTM, CDR2 ANQGSEA. V shed 6 bases, J shed 3 bases, and the junction held 10 bases outside the gene matches. CDR3 size: 15 residues. Here the CDR3 reads CSVPLGGTGDTEAFF. The CDR3 nucleotides read TGCAGCGTACCCCTAGGCGGGACAGGGGACACTGAAGCTTTCTTT.

This chain links TRBV19 with TRBJ2-1, with 8 bases aligning to TRBD2. The CDR3 is made up of 15 amino acids. With V trimmed by 4 bases and J by 6 bases, 8 bases remained unmatched. CDR1 LNHDA and CDR2 SQIVND come from the germline V gene (reference sequence). The CDR3 reads CASSTSGLVVNEQFF. CDR3 DNA sequence: TGTGCCAGTAGTACCTCGGGACTAGTCGTCAATGAGCAGTTCTTC.

This clone has just a few counts. The chain is built from TRBV28 and TRBJ1-5, with D maybe TRBD1 (6 bases). Germline CDR1 reads MDHEN; CDR2 reads SYDVKM. The V and J ends lost 5 bases and 0 bases respectively, with 8 bases between them. The CDR3 is 14 amino acids. DNA of the CDR3: TGTGCCAGCAGTACGGACAGTAGCAATCAGCCCCAGCATTTT. This codes for CASSTDSSNQPQHF.

The chain combines TRBV9 with TRBJ2-1, with 10 bases aligning to TRBD1. This CDR3 has 15 amino acids. Looked up from germline, CDR1 is SGDLS and CDR2 is YYNGEE. Losses at the gene ends were 4 bases for V and 9 bases for J; bases not matched to a gene: 10. The CDR3 coding sequence is TGTGCCAGCAGCTCCCGGGACAGGGGACTGGGTGAGCAGTTCTTC. Translation: CASSSRDRGLGEQFF.

The V gene is TRBV6-6, the J gene TRBJ2-7; tentatively, D is TRBD2 (6 bases). The CDR3 length is 13 residues. CDR1 MNHNY and CDR2 SVGAGI come from the germline V gene (reference sequence). V lost 5 bases and J 3 bases, leaving 11 bases between the germline ends. The CDR3 DNA reads as TGTGCCAGCAGTCCGGGACTTTTCTACGAGCAGTACTTC. It encodes CASSPGLFYEQYF.

This chain connects TRBV7-3 to TRBJ2-5, with 14 bases identical to TRBD2. Germline V gene sequence: CDR1 SGHTA, CDR2 FQGTGA. The CDR3 totals 16 residues. J gave up 5 bases and V 5 bases, and 7 bases lay outside the gene matches. The CDR3 DNA is TGTGCCAGCAGCCTGGGACTAGCGGGAGTCGGGGAGACCCAGTACTTC. Translating gives CASSLGLAGVGETQYF.

The rearrangement uses TRBV19 and TRBJ2-7, with D possibly matching TRBD1 (6 bases). The CDR3 covers 11 residues. With 11 bases removed from V and 3 bases from J, the gap between germline ends came to 11 bases. The germline V gene encodes CDR1 LNHDA and CDR2 SQIVND (reference sequence). The DNA of the CDR3 is TGTGCCTCTCAAGGGGGCTACGAGCAGTACTTC. This gives the protein CASQGGYEQYF.

The chain combines TRBV11-3 with TRBJ2-1; D is perhaps TRBD2 (5 bases). Germline lookup yields CDR1 SGHNT and CDR2 YENEEA. The ends were cut back, 4 bases at V and 2 bases at J, with 12 bases in the middle. The CDR3 is made up of 15 amino acids. The CDR3 spells CASSSGEGAYNEQFF. Here the CDR3 DNA reads TGTGCCAGCAGCTCCGGCGAGGGCGCCTACAATGAGCAGTTCTTC. The complete variable domain, with remaining parts taken from reference TRBV11-3 and TRBJ2-1, reads EAGVVQSPRYKIIEKKQPVAFWCNPISGHNTLYWYLQNLGQGPELLIRYENEEAVDDSQLPKDRFSAERLKGVDSTLKIQPAELGDSAVYLCASSSGEGAYNEQFFGPGTRLTVL.

The rearrangement uses TRBV30 and TRBJ2-7, with TRBD2 matching over 9 bases. Trimming cost V 0 bases and J 5 bases; bases outside gene matches: 5. CDR3 length equals 14 residues. Looked up from germline, CDR1 is GTSNPN and CDR2 is SVGIG (reference sequence). CDR3 loop: CAWSVAAGGHEQYF. The CDR3 DNA reads as TGTGCCTGGAGTGTGGCGGCGGGGGGGCACGAGCAGTACTTC.

V and J are TRBV19 and TRBJ1-2; D ambiguous. Germline V gives CDR1 LNHDA, CDR2 SQIVND (reference sequence). The CDR3 consists of 12 residues. Between the trimmed V and J ends, which lost 5 bases and 6 bases, there was a span of 10 bases. CDR3 in amino acids: CASSSWAHGYTF. CDR3 nucleotides: TGTGCCAGTAGTTCTTGGGCTCATGGCTACACCTTC.

V is TRBV6-5 and J is TRBJ1-1, with D possibly being TRBD1 (5 bases). Germline V gene lookup returns CDR1 MNHEY and CDR2 SVGAGI. V was cut by 2 bases and J by 4 bases, with 17 bases left in between. The CDR3 has 16 amino acids. As DNA, the CDR3 is TGTGCCAGCAGTTACGCCTCCGGGGGGATGGGCACTGAAGCTTTCTTT. It yields the protein CASSYASGGMGTEAFF.

This clone was observed a single time. This chain links TRBV3-1 (or the pseudogene TRBV3-2) with TRBJ1-6; 7 bases are a match to TRBD1. CDR1 is LGHDT and CDR2 is YNNKEL in the germline V gene (reference sequence). After removal of 4 bases from V and 3 bases from J, the junction contained 3 bases not matched to a gene. This CDR3 is 15 amino acids long. The CDR3 coding sequence is TGTGCCAGCAGCCCCAGGGACAGCTATAATTCACCCCTCCACTTT. As protein: CASSPRDSYNSPLHF.

The chain has TRBV19 and TRBJ2-3, with 10 nucleotides matching TRBD2. The germline gives CDR1 LNHDA, CDR2 SQIVND (reference sequence). V was clipped by 3 bases and J by 5 bases; unmatched bases: 8. This CDR3 has 16 amino acids. CDR3 in DNA: TGTGCCAGTAGTATCTCTAGCGGGAGAGTTATAGATACGCAGTATTTT. This encodes CASSISSGRVIDTQYF.

With respect to this clone: At one end, the junction sequence differs from germline, possibly due to a read error. This chain uses TRBV28 with TRBJ1-5, with TRBD1 identical over 8 bases. This CDR3 contains 14 residues. Germline CDR1 MDHEN, CDR2 SYDVKM. CDR3 sequence: CASILGQGGQPQHF. The DNA of the CDR3 is TGTGCCAGCATTTTAGGACAGGGCGGACAGCCCCAGCATTTT.

The rearrangement uses TRBV6-5 and TRBJ1-4, with D possibly being TRBD1 (5 bases). The V gene lost 6 bases and the J gene lost 8 bases, with 13 bases spanning the gap. Germline V gives CDR1 MNHEY, CDR2 SVGAGI. The CDR3 consists of 13 residues. CDR3 in amino acids: CASRTGPREKLFF. The CDR3 DNA is TGTGCCAGCAGAACAGGCCCCAGGGAAAAACTGTTTTTT.

The chain uses TRBV28 and TRBJ1-2; D gene unclear. Germline V gene lookup returns CDR1 MDHEN and CDR2 SYDVKM. The V and J ends lost 3 bases and 7 bases respectively, with 18 bases between them. This CDR3 is built from 15 residues. CDR3 coding DNA: TGTGCCAGCAGTTTTATACGCCGGGTCCCGGGTGGCTACACCTTC. Amino acids: CASSFIRRVPGGYTF.